One T cell receptor (beta chain) is described in this entry. The antigen is undetermined. Sequencing was performed with immunoSEQ multiplex PCR; in TCRdb, only in-frame clones are kept and a portion is missing. The sample consists of 50,000 or so clones, around 80% of them appearing once. V shed 3 bases and J shed 4 bases, with 15 bases lying between them. The CDR3 consists of 16 residues. The germline gives CDR1 KGHDR, CDR2 SFDVKD. The sample comes from a study of vaccination effects on CD4 cells after COVID-19. Before sequencing, viral peptide pools were used by the ViraFEST assay to expand antigen-specific CD4+ T cells. At the end of more than 8 days of culture, CD4+ T cells were isolated. Supplemented with around 9.6 IU/ml IL-2 and roughly 9.2 ug/ml peptides, 2 million to 2.5 million PBMC per well were kept in culture.

The chain joins TRBV24-1 to TRBJ2-1, with D perhaps given as TRBD1 or TRBD2 (7 bases each). The sample here was CD4+ T cells from PBMCs cultured with HCoV-229E spike peptides, taken before COVID-19 vaccination. The receptor's source is a human donor who received a COVID-19 vaccine. CDR3 in amino acids: CATSDAGDSRYNEQFF. Here the CDR3 DNA reads TGTGCCACCAGTGATGCGGGGGACAGTCGGTACAATGAGCAGTTCTTC.